This entry features one T cell receptor beta chain sequence. These data belong to a study of blood T cell repertoires in COVID-19. Overall study: Donors in the United States, Italy and Spain gave samples during acute or convalescent COVID-19. In each case, the material was cDNA or gDNA derived from T cells, B-cell-depleted T cells, or PBMCs.

CDR3 size: 16 residues. Germline V gene sequence: CDR1 SGHKS, CDR2 YYEKEE (reference sequence). Trimming cost V 1 base and J 0 bases, with 10 bases left between them. This table comes from immunoSEQ multiplex PCR, and its TCRdb copy is limited to in-frame clones, with some not included. The table shows about 210,000 clones, with roughly four fifths occurring only once. What was sequenced was peripheral blood. This clonotype was sampled from a middle-aged woman with active or convalescent COVID-19. The J gene is TRBJ1-4, the V gene TRBV5-5; D uncertain. DNA for the CDR3: TGTGCCAGCAGCTTGACAGTTTCTGCAACTAATGAAAAACTGTTTTTT. Translation gives CASSLTVSATNEKLFF.